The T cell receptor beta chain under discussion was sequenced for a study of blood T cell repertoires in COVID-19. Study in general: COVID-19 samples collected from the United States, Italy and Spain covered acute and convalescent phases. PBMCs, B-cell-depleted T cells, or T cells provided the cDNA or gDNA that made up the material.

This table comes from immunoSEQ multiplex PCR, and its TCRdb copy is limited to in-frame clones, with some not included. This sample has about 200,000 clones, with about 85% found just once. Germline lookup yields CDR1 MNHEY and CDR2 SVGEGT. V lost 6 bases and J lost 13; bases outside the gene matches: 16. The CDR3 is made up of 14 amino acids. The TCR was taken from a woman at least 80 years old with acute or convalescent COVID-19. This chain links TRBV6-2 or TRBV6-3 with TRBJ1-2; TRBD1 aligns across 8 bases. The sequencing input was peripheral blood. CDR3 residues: CASRPSWTGRSVTF. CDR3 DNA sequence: TGTGCCAGCAGACCTTCTTGGACAGGGAGGAGTGTCACCTTC.